Following are 25 T cell receptor beta chains from one sample sequenced in a study of T cell responses to AZD1222 COVID-19 vaccine. Data came from immunoSEQ multiplex PCR; TCRdb stores just in-frame clones and leaves some out. The table records more than 100,000 clones, approximately 91% of them present only once. The material sequenced was peripheral blood, taken 28 days after the second AZD1222 dose. The source of these receptors is an adult who received the AZD1222 COVID-19 vaccine.

This chain joins TRBV7-2 and TRBJ2-5; possible D gene TRBD2, 7 bases. Germline CDR1 reads SGHTA; CDR2 reads FQGNSA. The CDR3 runs to 14 residues. Trimming took off 1 base at V and 4 bases at J, with 10 bases between the two ends. The CDR3 protein is CASSLEGGRETQYF. CDR3 DNA: TGTGCCAGCAGCTTAGAGGGGGGGCGAGAGACCCAGTACTTC.

This clone was observed a few times. The J gene is TRBJ1-5, the V gene TRBV5-5; the D is unclear. Trimming took 4 bases from V and 4 from J, leaving 15 bases between them. CDR3 length: 15 residues. The germline gives CDR1 SGHKS, CDR2 YYEKEE (reference sequence). This chain's CDR3 is CASSPSPGRNQPQHF. CDR3 in DNA: TGTGCCAGCAGCCCCTCCCCGGGCCGGAATCAGCCCCAGCATTTT. Variable domain in full (rest from reference TRBV5-5 and TRBJ1-5): DAGVTQSPTHLIKTRGQQVTLRCSPISGHKSVSWYQQVLGQGPQFIFQYYEKEERGRGNFPDRFSARQFPNYSSELNVNALLLGDSALYLCASSPSPGRNQPQHFGDGTRLSIL.

V usage is TRBV7-2 and J usage is TRBJ1-3; D is unclear. The CDR3 sequence is 16 residues long. Germline values: CDR1 SGHTA, CDR2 FQGNSA. V gave up 6 bases and J gave up 0 bases, with 15 bases separating them. The CDR3 reads CASSRTGGVSGNTIYF. CDR3 bases: TGTGCCAGCAGTCGAACGGGCGGGGTCTCTGGAAACACCATATATTTT.

There are a few counts of this clone. CDR3 DNA sequence: TGCGCCAGCAGTGAAGGAATTTCTCGTTCCTCCTACGAGCAGTACTTC. It encodes CASSEGISRSSYEQYF. The chain joins TRBV10-1 to TRBJ2-7; D unresolved. Trimming removed 3 bases at V and 0 bases at J, with 15 bases between. CDR1 WNHNN and CDR2 SYGVQD come from the germline V gene (reference sequence). The CDR3 sequence is 16 residues long.

This chain links TRBV6-6 with TRBJ1-6; TRBD1 matches 12 bases. Germline CDR1 reads MNHNY; CDR2 reads SVGAGI (reference sequence). With V trimmed by 5 bases and J by 6 bases, 2 bases remained unmatched. The CDR3 has 15 residues. The CDR3 nucleotides read TGTGCCAGCAGTGGGGGACAGGGGGCTAATTCACCCCTCCACTTT. Protein: CASSGGQGANSPLHF.

J is TRBJ2-2 and V is TRBV5-1; D is undetermined. Germline lookup yields CDR1 SGHRS and CDR2 YFSETQ. V lost 0 bases to trimming and J lost 6 bases, with 15 bases between them. The CDR3 is 16 amino acids. CDR3 amino acids: CASSLASTSHAGELFF. The CDR3 bases are TGCGCCAGCAGCTTGGCTAGTACCTCCCACGCCGGGGAGCTGTTTTTT.

V usage is TRBV5-4 and J usage is TRBJ2-5; TRBD2 aligns across 10 bases. The CDR3 is made up of 15 amino acids. Unmatched junction bases numbered 7, after V lost 3 bases and J lost 5 bases. Germline CDR1 is SGHNT and CDR2 is YYREEE (reference sequence). As DNA, the CDR3 is TGTGCCAGCAGCTCGAGACTAGCGGGTGCGGAGACCCAGTACTTC. Its translation: CASSSRLAGAETQYF.

The gene calls are TRBV27 and TRBJ1-6; the match to TRBD1 covers 9 bases. CDR3 length equals 13 residues. V lost 6 bases, J lost 14 bases, and 8 bases stayed unmatched. Germline assignment: CDR1 MNHEY and CDR2 SMNVEV (reference sequence). The CDR3, as DNA: TGTGCCAGCAGACCACAGGGGGCAGGGACCCTCCACTTT. Translated, it gives CASRPQGAGTLHF.

Notes on this clone: The sample holds other DNA sequences that translate to the same CDR3. The chain is built from TRBV5-1 and TRBJ1-1, with D hard to call. The germline V gene has CDR1 SGHRS and CDR2 YFSETQ. Trimming cost V 1 base and J 2 bases, with 6 bases left between them. CDR3 length: 13 residues. CDR3 sequence: CASSLTANTEAFF. As DNA, the CDR3 is TGCGCCAGCAGCTTGACGGCTAACACTGAAGCTTTCTTT. The variable domain in full, with the rest retrieved from reference TRBV5-1 and TRBJ1-1, is KAGVTQTPRYLIKTRGQQVTLSCSPISGHRSVSWYQQTPGQGLQFLFEYFSETQRNKGNFPGRFSGRQFSNSRSEMNVSTLELGDSALYLCASSLTANTEAFFGQGTRLTVV.

In nucleotides, the CDR3 is TGTGCCAGCAGCTTAGATTTGGTCGGGGGAACAGGCGCTTTCTTT. Protein: CASSLDLVGGTGAFF. This chain uses TRBV11-2 with TRBJ1-1; tentative D call: TRBD1 (5 bases). CDR3 length equals 15 residues. Deletions cut 0 bases from V and 11 bases from J, with 19 bases between. Germline V CDR1 and CDR2: SGHAT, FQNNGV. Based on the CDR3 plus reference TRBV11-2 and TRBJ1-1, the full variable domain is EAGVAQSPRYKIIEKRQSVAFWCNPISGHATLYWYQQILGQGPKLLIQFQNNGVVDDSQLPKDRFSAERLKGVDSTLKIQPAKLEDSAVYLCASSLDLVGGTGAFFGQGTRLTVV.

The V and J genes are TRBV2 and TRBJ1-5, with D perhaps TRBD1 (5 bases). V lost 6 bases to trimming and J lost 1 base, with 10 bases between them. In germline, CDR1 is SNHLY, CDR2 FYNNEI. This CDR3 spans 14 amino acids. CDR3 protein: CASRQGRSNQPQHF. In DNA, the CDR3 is TGTGCCAGCAGGCAGGGTCGGAGCAATCAGCCCCAGCATTTT.

The rearrangement uses TRBV3-1 (or the pseudogene TRBV3-2) and TRBJ1-2; weak D call: TRBD1 (6 bases). Trimming left V 0 bases short and J 14 bases short, with 16 bases between. The CDR3 consists of 13 residues. The germline V gene has CDR1 LGHDT and CDR2 YNNKEL (reference sequence). CDR3: CASSQDPLGGVTF. The CDR3 nucleotides are TGTGCCAGCAGCCAAGATCCATTAGGGGGGGTGACCTTC.

The chain carries TRBV29-1 and TRBJ1-5; weak D call: TRBD1 (6 bases). The CDR3 is 13 residues long. Germline V gene lookup returns CDR1 SQVTM and CDR2 ANQGSEA. Trimming left V 5 bases short and J 5 bases short, with 13 bases between. CDR3 coding DNA: TGCAGCGTTCTACAGGGAGTGGATCAGCCCCAGCATTTT. Protein sequence: CSVLQGVDQPQHF.

V and J are TRBV13 and TRBJ1-3; D gene uncertain. Trimming stripped 4 bases from V and 0 bases from J, with 7 bases between. This CDR3 region has 14 residues. Germline CDR1 and CDR2: PRHDT and FYEKMQ (reference sequence). As DNA, the CDR3 is TGTGCCAGCAGCTGGCGAATCTCTGGAAACACCATATATTTT. Amino acid sequence: CASSWRISGNTIYF.

The gene calls are TRBV19 and TRBJ1-4; 9 bases match TRBD1. Germline lookup yields CDR1 LNHDA and CDR2 SQIVND (reference sequence). V lost 3 bases, J lost 4 bases, and 9 bases stayed unmatched. CDR3 length: 17 amino acids. CDR3 sequence reads: CASSISGTGNFNEKLFF. The DNA for the CDR3 is TGTGCCAGTAGTATCTCCGGGACAGGGAACTTTAATGAAAAACTGTTTTTT.

The CDR3 is CASSAGLQETQYF. Written as DNA, the CDR3 is TGTGCCAGCAGCGCGGGGCTCCAAGAGACCCAGTACTTC. The chain is built from TRBV9 and TRBJ2-5; D is possibly TRBD1 or TRBD2 (5 bases each). CDR3 length: 13 amino acids. Trimming took off 3 bases at V and 1 base at J, with 7 bases between the two ends. Germline V gives CDR1 SGDLS, CDR2 YYNGEE.

The chain is built from TRBV4-1 and TRBJ1-5; no clear D. Between the trimmed V and J ends, which lost 3 bases and 4 bases, there was a span of 19 bases. CDR3 length: 17 amino acids. Germline V gives CDR1 MGHRA, CDR2 YSYEKL. CDR3 loop: CASSQYGEYGSNQPQHF. CDR3 DNA sequence: TGCGCCAGCAGCCAGTATGGCGAGTATGGGTCGAATCAGCCCCAGCATTTT.

This clone was observed a single time. The chain has TRBV7-9 and TRBJ1-4, with D possibly TRBD1 on 5 matching bases. V lost 1 base and J lost 7, with 19 bases in between. CDR3 length: 17 amino acids. The germline V gene has CDR1 SEHNR and CDR2 FQNEAQ (reference sequence). The CDR3 protein is CASSLGVTAPSGEKLFF. CDR3 DNA: TGTGCCAGCAGCTTAGGGGTGACAGCCCCGTCCGGTGAAAAACTGTTTTTT.

The J gene is TRBJ1-1, the V gene TRBV5-6, with D tentatively TRBD1 (6 bases). The CDR3 consists of 14 residues. V dropped 7 bases and J dropped 1 base, with 14 bases sitting between them. The V gene's germline CDR1 is SGHDT and CDR2 YYEEEE. CDR3 residues: CASFRQVRNTEAFF. The CDR3 coding sequence is TGTGCCAGCTTTCGACAGGTGAGGAACACTGAAGCTTTCTTT.

The J gene is TRBJ1-5, the V gene TRBV27; possibly TRBD1 for D (6 bases). The CDR3 spans 15 residues. The V end was cut by 6 bases, the J end by 1 base, with 13 bases between. Germline V CDR1 and CDR2: MNHEY, SMNVEV (reference sequence). In nucleotides, the CDR3 is TGTGCCAGCAGCCCCCGGGGGCTGAGCAATCAGCCCCAGCATTTT. It translates to CASSPRGLSNQPQHF.

The chain links TRBV7-9 to TRBJ2-5, with D possibly matching TRBD2 (5 bases). Germline lookup yields CDR1 SEHNR and CDR2 FQNEAQ (reference sequence). CDR3 length: 17 residues. Trimming stripped 5 bases from V and 3 bases from J, with 22 bases between. CDR3 DNA: TGTGCCAGCAGCACACGAAGTGGGCTAGGGAGAGAAGAGACCCAGTACTTC. Translation gives CASSTRSGLGREETQYF. Looking up the rest from reference TRBV7-9 and TRBJ2-5 gives the full variable domain: DTGVSQNPRHKITKRGQNVTFRCDPISEHNRLYWYRQTLGQGPEFLTYFQNEAQLEKSRLLSDRFSAERPKGSFSTLEIQRTEQGDSAMYLCASSTRSGLGREETQYFGPGTRLLVL.

This sequence joins TRBV7-9 and TRBJ1-4, with a weak D call TRBD1 (5 bases). The CDR3 loop spans 15 amino acids. The V gene's germline CDR1 is SEHNR and CDR2 FQNEAQ (reference sequence). V was trimmed by 1 base and J by 3 bases, leaving 9 bases between them. The chain's CDR3 is CASSLVQGPNEKLFF. The CDR3 region has the DNA TGTGCCAGCAGCTTAGTCCAGGGCCCTAATGAAAAACTGTTTTTT.

V usage is TRBV4-2 and J usage is TRBJ2-1, with 8 positions matching TRBD2. V shed 0 bases and J 9 bases; nucleotides not matched to a gene: 7. The CDR3 runs to 15 residues. CDR1 is LGHNA and CDR2 is YNFKEQ in the germline V gene. CDR3 sequence (DNA): TGTGCCAGCAGCCAAGATCCAGCGGGAGATGGTGAGCAGTTCTTC. Its translation is CASSQDPAGDGEQFF.

In its sample, this clone was seen once. The chain links TRBV19 to TRBJ2-7; D may be TRBD2 (5 bases). V lost 1 base and J lost 1, with 11 bases in between. This CDR3 region has 15 residues. Per the germline V gene, CDR1 is LNHDA and CDR2 is SQIVND (reference sequence). The CDR3 loop is CASSIGGSASYEQYF. The CDR3 DNA reads as TGTGCCAGTAGTATAGGAGGGTCCGCTTCCTACGAGCAGTACTTC.

The J gene is TRBJ1-4, the V gene TRBV2; the D gene is possibly TRBD1 (6 bases). Germline V gene data show CDR1 as SNHLY and CDR2 as FYNNEI. V was trimmed by 5 bases and J by 1 base, leaving 14 bases between them. This CDR3 contains 16 residues. Here the CDR3 reads CASSINRVGTNEKLFF. For the CDR3, the DNA is TGTGCCAGCAGTATTAACAGGGTTGGAACTAATGAAAAACTGTTTTTT.